A selection of T cell receptor beta chains follows, all from one sample in a study of cytomegalovirus exposure and HLA in healthy donors. Libraries were prepared by immunoSEQ multiplex PCR; TCRdb keeps only in-frame clonotypes and omits some of them. The sample records roughly 100,000 clones, approximately 80% being singletons. What was sequenced was PBMCs. These receptor sequences come from a human donor in good health. The CDR3 runs from the conserved cysteine through the conserved F or W. A D gene is named only where the DNA matches it firmly. Only some rows state a clone size, as once, few, many or a class for expanded clones.

>TRBJ2-7|-|-|TRBV9
TGTGCCAGCAGCGAGGGGCGGGTAGCGGCAAACTACGAGCAGTACTTC
CASSEGRVAANYEQYF
>TRBJ2-7|-|-|TRBV7-2
TGTGCCAGCAGCCCTTCCAGGGGCTACGAGCAGTACTTC
CASSPSRGYEQYF
>TRBJ2-3|TRBD2|-|TRBV9
TGTGCCAGCAGCGTAGATGGTGGAGCGGGAGGGGGGACAGATACGCAGTATTTT
CASSVDGGAGGGTDTQYF
>TRBJ2-7|TRBD2|-|TRBV5-4
TGTGCCGTTAAGACTAGCGGGAGCCCCTACGAGCAGTACTTC
CAVKTSGSPYEQYF
>TRBJ1-5|-|-|TRBV19
TGTGCCAGTAGTATGGGGGACACTAGCAATCAGCCCCAGCATTTT
CASSMGDTSNQPQHF
>TRBJ2-2|-|few|TRBV5-1
TGCGCCAGCAGCTTGGTTGGGGGGACCGGGGAGCTGTTTTTT
CASSLVGGTGELFF
>TRBJ1-2|TRBD1|once|TRBV6-4
TGTGCCAGCAGAGCGACAGGGAACTATGGCTACACCTTC
CASRATGNYGYTF
>TRBJ1-1|-|-|TRBV5-1
TGCGCCAGCAGCTTGCGTGGCCCCACTGAAGCTTTCTTT
CASSLRGPTEAFF
>TRBJ2-7|TRBD1|-|TRBV7-2
TGTGCCAGCAGGGGGGGGACAGGGGCTTACGAGCAGTACTTC
CASRGGTGAYEQYF
>TRBJ2-3|TRBD2|few|TRBV28
TGTGCCAGCGGCGGGAGGGCCCATCGGGTCTTAGGAGATACGCAGTATTTT
CASGGRAHRVLGDTQYF
>TRBJ2-5|TRBD2|-|TRBV6-4
TGTGCCAGCAGCCCGAGCGGGGGGGTCGGAGAGACCCAGTACTTC
CASSPSGGVGETQYF
>TRBJ1-1|TRBD1|-|TRBV6-6
TGTGCCAGCAGTTCCGGGACAGGTGGGAACACTGAAGCTTTCTTT
CASSSGTGGNTEAFF
>TRBJ2-7|TRBD1|-|TRBV10-3
TGTGCCATCACTGGACAGGGGGGATCCTACGAGCAGTACTTC
CAITGQGGSYEQYF
>TRBJ1-2|TRBD1|few|TRBV6-6
TGTGCCAGCAGTTACCCACGGACAGGCAACTATGGCTACACCTTC
CASSYPRTGNYGYTF
>TRBJ2-3|TRBD2|-|TRBV9
TGTGCCAGCAGCGTAGGTGGACTAGCGGGGGGGCGGGGCACAGATACGCAGTATTTT
CASSVGGLAGGRGTDTQYF
>TRBJ1-2|TRBD1|-|TRBV15
TGTGCCACCAGCGGCCGGGACAGATCGACGGATGGCTACACCTTC
CATSGRDRSTDGYTF
>TRBJ2-3|TRBD1|-|TRBV6-6
TGTGCCAGCAGTCCCGGACAGGGGGAGTTCGATACGCAGTATTTT
CASSPGQGEFDTQYF
>TRBJ2-2|TRBD1|-|TRBV7-3
TGTGCCAGCAGCTCTCCCGCGGGACAGGGGGCTTACACCGGGGAGCTGTTTTTT
CASSSPAGQGAYTGELFF
>TRBJ2-1|-|once|TRBV7-2
TGTGCCAGCAGCTCCCAAGGGCTAGCGAGATACAATGAGCAGTTCTTC
CASSSQGLARYNEQFF
>TRBJ2-1|TRBD2|once|TRBV5-1
TGCGCCAGCAGGGCGGGGGGTAACTACAATGAGCAGTTCTTC
CASRAGGNYNEQFF
>TRBJ2-7|TRBD1|-|TRBV6-5
TGTGCCAGCAGGAGACAGGGGCGGACAGGAGGCGAGCAGTACTTC
CASRRQGRTGGEQYF
>TRBJ2-7|-|-|TRBV6-5
TGTGCCAGCAGTTCTGGCGGGTCCTACGAGCAGTACTTC
CASSSGGSYEQYF
>TRBJ2-2|TRBD2|-|TRBV9
TGTGCCAGCAGCGTAGTCGGGGGGGCCTCCGGGGAGCTGTTTTTT
CASSVVGGASGELFF
>TRBJ2-7|TRBD1|-|TRBV2
TGTGCCAGCAGTACGCCGGGACAGGGAGCGTACGAGCAGTACTTC
CASSTPGQGAYEQYF
>TRBJ1-6|TRBD1|-|TRBV6-1
TGTGCCAGCAACCTGGGACAGGGGGCAAATTCACCCCTCCACTTT
CASNLGQGANSPLHF
>TRBJ2-7|-|-|TRBV27
TGTGCCAGCAGATACTCCTCGAGTCCCTACGAGCAGTACTTC
CASRYSSSPYEQYF
>TRBJ2-1|TRBD2|-|TRBV7-2
TGTGCCAGCAGCCCCGGGGGGAACTACAATGAGCAGTTCTTC
CASSPGGNYNEQFF
>TRBJ1-1|-|-|TRBV27
TGTGCCAGCAGTTATCCCAACCTGGGCCCCATGAACGCTGAAGCTTTCTTT
CASSYPNLGPMNAEAFF
>TRBJ2-3|-|-|TRBV7-2
TGTGCCAGCAGCCCTCGGGGTACAGATACGCAGTATTTT
CASSPRGTDTQYF
>TRBJ1-3|-|-|TRBV15
TGTGCCACCAGCCCACGAGGTGCGGGAAACACCATATATTTT
CATSPRGAGNTIYF
>TRBJ2-5|-|-|TRBV30
TGTGCCTGGAGTGGGAGTCGAGAGACCCAGTACTTC
CAWSGSRETQYF
>TRBJ2-3|-|-|TRBV28
TGTGCCAGCATTTCTAGCACAGATACGCAGTATTTT
CASISSTDTQYF
>TRBJ2-4|-|-|TRBV9
TGTGCCAGCAGCGTAGGGCAGGGGTACAACATTCAGTACTTC
CASSVGQGYNIQYF
>TRBJ2-1|TRBD2|-|TRBV7-9
TGTGCCAGCAGCTTAGCCGGATACTCACTAGCGGGGGGCCCCGAGCAGTTCTTC
CASSLAGYSLAGGPEQFF
>TRBJ2-7|TRBD2|-|TRBV6-6
TGTGCCAGCACCTTAGCGGGAGGGCCAGACGAGCAGTACTTC
CASTLAGGPDEQYF
>TRBJ2-1|-|-|TRBV6-6
TGTGCCAGCAGTTTGAGGTACGAGCAGTTCTTC
CASSLRYEQFF
>TRBJ2-3|-|-|TRBV7-3
TGTGCCAGCAGCTTAGGAGCGGATCAGATGGGAGATACGCAGTATTTT
CASSLGADQMGDTQYF
>TRBJ2-2|TRBD1|-|TRBV19
TGTGCCAGTAGTCCGGGGCAGGGGGCTATGGCCGGGGAGCTGTTTTTT
CASSPGQGAMAGELFF
>TRBJ1-1|-|few|TRBV10-2
TGCGCCAGCCTAACCGGTCAGGGCACCACTGAAGCTTTCTTT
CASLTGQGTTEAFF
>TRBJ2-2|TRBD2|few|TRBV7-9
TGTGCCAGCAGCCAAAATAGCGGGACCGGGGAGCTGTTTTTT
CASSQNSGTGELFF
>TRBJ2-7|-|-|TRBV5-1
TGCGCCAGCAGCCTTACTAGTTCCTACGAGCAGTACTTC
CASSLTSSYEQYF
>TRBJ1-2|TRBD1|-|TRBV6-1
TGTGCCAGCAGTGGTCGACAGGGGGCGAGTTATGGCTACACCTTC
CASSGRQGASYGYTF
>TRBJ2-5|-|once|TRBV5-5
TGTGCCAGCAGCTTGGGGACTGCGTGGGAGACCCAGTACTTC
CASSLGTAWETQYF
>TRBJ1-5|-|-|TRBV7-2
TGTGCCAGCAGCCTATGGGGCAGGGGAGAAACTCAGCCCCAGCATTTT
CASSLWGRGETQPQHF
>TRBJ2-7|TRBD2|-|TRBV7-3
TGTGCCAGCAGCGTAGTGGGAGGGCCATCTTACGAGCAGTACTTC
CASSVVGGPSYEQYF
>TRBJ2-6|TRBD1|-|TRBV5-1
TGCGCCAGCAGCATCCTCGGGACAGCCCGCTCTGGGGCCAACGTCCTGACTTTC
CASSILGTARSGANVLTF
>TRBJ2-1|TRBD2|-|TRBV6-6
TGTGCCAGCAGTTACTCCCGGACTAGCGGGAACAATGAGCAGTTCTTC
CASSYSRTSGNNEQFF
>TRBJ2-6|-|-|TRBV6-1
TGTGCCAGCAGTGAATGGGCAGGTAGAATCTCTGGGGCCAACGTCCTGACTTTC
CASSEWAGRISGANVLTF
>TRBJ2-5|TRBD2|-|TRBV7-8
TGTGCCAGCAGCCCCCAGACTAGCGCAGAGACCCAGTACTTC
CASSPQTSAETQYF
>TRBJ2-7|-|-|TRBV10-3
TGTGCCGAGGGGGACACCACCTACGAGCAGTACTTC
CAEGDTTYEQYF
>TRBJ1-3|-|-|TRBV7-8
TGTGCCAGCAGCTCGACAGGAGGTGGAAACACCATATATTTT
CASSSTGGGNTIYF